The clone carrying this T cell receptor (beta chain) was detected ten times or more. No antigen is known for it. By quantitative 5'-RACE with molecular barcodes, the TCR beta libraries were made. One entry per CDR3 protein, called by TCRdb with MiXCR from the 5' RACE reads. This repertoire shows some 240,000 distinct CDR3 sequences, approximately 7.3% found once; its top ten account for 14%. This sample is drawn from a study of CD8 T cells in ankylosing spondylitis. The ends were cut back, 8 bases at V and 2 bases at J, with 16 bases in the middle. The CDR3 contains 15 residues. The V gene's germline CDR1 is LGHNA and CDR2 YSLEER. Findings of the study overall: Certain motif variants had earlier appeared in reactive arthritis synovial fluid and blood. Ankylosing spondylitis blood appeared to be characterized by a TCR beta motif of fewer than ten highly homologous variants. Reports say disease-linked clones showed up significantly more in matched ankylosing spondylitis synovial fluid.

The sample was blood, either unsorted or a sorted T cell fraction (not recorded which). The clonotype was recovered from a male donor with ankylosing spondylitis. The chain links TRBV4-3 to TRBJ1-3; D remains unclear. CDR3 residues: CASAAVYKPGNTIYF. The CDR3 DNA sequence: TGCGCCAGCGCCGCAGTTTACAAGCCTGGAAACACCATATATTTT.